A selection of T cell receptor beta chains follows, all from one sample in a study of human T cells and chemical hapten exposure. TCRdb re-analysed the RACE reads in MiXCR, keeping a single row per CDR3 protein. The sample holds around 330,000 distinct CDR3 sequences, 4.5% to 7% seen once. The sample consisted of whole blood, taken in connection with sensitization to the hapten diphenylcyclopropenone (DPC). These receptors were collected from a woman younger than 30 with alopecia areata. Some clones in this sample may be carry-over from other donors' samples. CDR3s include the opening cysteine and the closing phenylalanine or tryptophan. Only part of the rows carry a size: once, few, many, or a class if the clone is expanded.

J: TRBJ2-1; size: NA; V: TRBV4-2; length: 15; CDR3: CASSQDPTSYNEQFF
J: TRBJ1-5; size: NA; V: TRBV9; length: 14; CDR3: CASGEGLYNQPQHF
J: TRBJ2-6; size: few; V: TRBV7-8; length: 19; CDR3: CASSLVRVRVVAGANVLTF
J: TRBJ1-4; size: many; V: TRBV20-1; length: 15; CDR3: CSASVQGLGNEKLFF
J: TRBJ2-5; size: few; V: TRBV28; length: 16; CDR3: CASSSPGTKYQETQYF
J: TRBJ2-7; size: NA; V: TRBV6-1; length: 14; CDR3: CASIGYGQAYEQYF
J: TRBJ2-4; size: NA; V: TRBV7-2; length: 14; CDR3: CASSLRGGTNIQYF
J: TRBJ2-1; size: few; V: TRBV12-3/TRBV12-4; length: 15; CDR3: CASSGQGLTYNEQFF
J: TRBJ2-1; size: many; V: TRBV10-3; length: 13; CDR3: CAIGERIDNEQFF
J: TRBJ1-3; size: few; V: TRBV7-2; length: 16; CDR3: CASSSRTPNSGNTIYF
J: TRBJ2-7; size: many; V: TRBV7-8; length: 19; CDR3: CASNPTPYGSGGATYEQYF
J: TRBJ2-1; size: many; V: TRBV7-9; length: 12; CDR3: CASSSGDNEQFF
J: TRBJ1-1; size: many; V: TRBV28; length: 15; CDR3: CASSSPRQGNTEAFF
J: TRBJ2-7; size: many; V: TRBV25-1; length: 13; CDR3: CASSDFPREEQYF
J: TRBJ2-7; size: few; V: TRBV11-2; length: 18; CDR3: CASSSGLAGHYSSYEQYF
J: TRBJ2-7; size: many; V: TRBV6-2/TRBV6-3; length: 10; CDR3: CASSYREQYF
J: TRBJ1-1; size: many; V: TRBV12-3/TRBV12-4; length: 14; CDR3: CASSLVGGSTEAFF
J: TRBJ1-1; size: many; V: TRBV6-1; length: 15; CDR3: CASSEGEEGNTEAFF
J: TRBJ2-3; size: few; V: TRBV2; length: 12; CDR3: CASSEAGDTQYF
J: TRBJ2-5; size: NA; V: TRBV11-1; length: 13; CDR3: CASSGPSQETQYF
J: TRBJ1-3; size: many; V: TRBV7-8; length: 15; CDR3: CASSSSLTGGDTIYF
J: TRBJ2-3; size: many; V: TRBV7-3; length: 17; CDR3: CASSLKGIRGGTDTQYF
J: TRBJ1-5; size: many; V: TRBV7-2; length: 14; CDR3: CASSPNLGNQPQHF
J: TRBJ1-6; size: many; V: TRBV7-2; length: 15; CDR3: CASSLVRQSNSPLHF
J: TRBJ2-3; size: NA; V: TRBV25-1; length: 14; CDR3: CASSDWGGPDTQYF
J: TRBJ1-1; size: many; V: TRBV29-1; length: 15; CDR3: CSVEGGRRGDTEAFF
J: TRBJ1-4; size: few; V: TRBV9; length: 14; CDR3: CASSLAPTNEKLFF